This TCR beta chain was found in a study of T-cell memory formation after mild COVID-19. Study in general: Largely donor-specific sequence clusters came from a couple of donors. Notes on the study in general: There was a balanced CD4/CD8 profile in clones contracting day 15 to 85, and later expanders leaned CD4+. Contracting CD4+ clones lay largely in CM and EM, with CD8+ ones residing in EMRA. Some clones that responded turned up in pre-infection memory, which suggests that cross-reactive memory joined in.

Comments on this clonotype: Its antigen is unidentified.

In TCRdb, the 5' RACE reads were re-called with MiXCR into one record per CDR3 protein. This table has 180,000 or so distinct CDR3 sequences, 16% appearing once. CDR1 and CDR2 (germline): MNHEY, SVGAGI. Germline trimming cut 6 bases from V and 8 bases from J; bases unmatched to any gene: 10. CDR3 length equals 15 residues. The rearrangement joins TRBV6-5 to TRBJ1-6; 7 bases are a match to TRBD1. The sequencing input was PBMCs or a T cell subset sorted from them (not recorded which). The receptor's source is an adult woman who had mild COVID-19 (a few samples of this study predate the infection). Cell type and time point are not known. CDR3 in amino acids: CASRDRGGRYSPLHF. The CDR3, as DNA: TGTGCCAGCAGGGACAGAGGGGGCCGGTATTCACCCCTCCACTTT.